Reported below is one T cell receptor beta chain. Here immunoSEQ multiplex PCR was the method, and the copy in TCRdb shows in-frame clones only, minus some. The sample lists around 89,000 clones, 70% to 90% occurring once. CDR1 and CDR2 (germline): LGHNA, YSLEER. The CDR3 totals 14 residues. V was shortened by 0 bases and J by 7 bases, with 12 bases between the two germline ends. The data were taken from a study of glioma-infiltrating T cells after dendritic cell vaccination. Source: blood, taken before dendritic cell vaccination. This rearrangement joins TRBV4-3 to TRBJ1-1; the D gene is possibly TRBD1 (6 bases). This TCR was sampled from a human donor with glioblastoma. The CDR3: CASSQEIGRGEAFF. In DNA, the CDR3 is TGCGCCAGCAGCCAAGAGATCGGCAGGGGTGAAGCTTTCTTT.